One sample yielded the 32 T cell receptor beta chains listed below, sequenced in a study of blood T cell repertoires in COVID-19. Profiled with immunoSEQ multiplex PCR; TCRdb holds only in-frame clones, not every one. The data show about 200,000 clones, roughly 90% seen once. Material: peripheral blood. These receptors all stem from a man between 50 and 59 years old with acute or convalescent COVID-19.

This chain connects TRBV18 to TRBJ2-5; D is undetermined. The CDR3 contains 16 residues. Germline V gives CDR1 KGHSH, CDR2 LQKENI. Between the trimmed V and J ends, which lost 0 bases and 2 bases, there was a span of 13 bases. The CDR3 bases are TGTGCCAGCTCACCACCGAATGGGCAGGATCAAGAGACCCAGTACTTC. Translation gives CASSPPNGQDQETQYF.

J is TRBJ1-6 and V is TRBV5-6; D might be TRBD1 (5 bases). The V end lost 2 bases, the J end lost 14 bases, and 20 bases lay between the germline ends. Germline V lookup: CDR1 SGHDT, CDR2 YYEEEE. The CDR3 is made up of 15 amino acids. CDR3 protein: CASSLGGERLMALHF. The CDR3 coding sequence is TGTGCCAGCAGCTTAGGAGGGGAGCGCTTGATGGCCCTCCACTTT. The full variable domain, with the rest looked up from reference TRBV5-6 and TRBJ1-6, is DAGVTQSPTHLIKTRGQQVTLRCSPKSGHDTVSWYQQALGQGPQFIFQYYEEEERQRGNFPDRFSGHQFPNYSSELNVNALLLGDSALYLCASSLGGERLMALHFGNGTRLTVT.

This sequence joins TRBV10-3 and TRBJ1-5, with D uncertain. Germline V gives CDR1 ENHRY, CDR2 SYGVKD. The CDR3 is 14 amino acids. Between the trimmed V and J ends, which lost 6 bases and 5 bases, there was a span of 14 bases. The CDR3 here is CAISPDGLHQPQHF. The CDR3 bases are TGTGCCATCAGCCCGGACGGACTACATCAGCCCCAGCATTTT.

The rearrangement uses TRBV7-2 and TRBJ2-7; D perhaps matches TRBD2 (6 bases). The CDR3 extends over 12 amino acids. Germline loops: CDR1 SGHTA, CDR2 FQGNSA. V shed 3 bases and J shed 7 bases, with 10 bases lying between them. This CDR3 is CASSLGGGEQYF. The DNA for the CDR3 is TGTGCCAGCAGCTTGGGAGGCGGTGAGCAGTACTTC.

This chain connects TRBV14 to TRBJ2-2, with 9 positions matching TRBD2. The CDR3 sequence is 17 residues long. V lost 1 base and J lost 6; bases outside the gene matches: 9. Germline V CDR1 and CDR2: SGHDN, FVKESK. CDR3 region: CASSQGGTSQFSGELFF. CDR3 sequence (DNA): TGTGCCAGCAGCCAAGGAGGGACTAGCCAATTTTCCGGGGAGCTGTTTTTT.

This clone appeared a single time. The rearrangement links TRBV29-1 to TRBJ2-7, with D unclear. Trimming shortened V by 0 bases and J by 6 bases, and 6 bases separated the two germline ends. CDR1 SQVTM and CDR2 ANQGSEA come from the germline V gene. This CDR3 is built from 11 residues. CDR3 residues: CSVEDPGEQYF. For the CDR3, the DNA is TGCAGCGTTGAAGATCCGGGCGAGCAGTACTTC.

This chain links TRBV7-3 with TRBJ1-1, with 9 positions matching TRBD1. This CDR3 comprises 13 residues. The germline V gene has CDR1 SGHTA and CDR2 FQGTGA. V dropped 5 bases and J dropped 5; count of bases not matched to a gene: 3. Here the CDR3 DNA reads TGTGCCAGCAGCCCACAGGGGGCAACTGAAGCTTTCTTT. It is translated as CASSPQGATEAFF.

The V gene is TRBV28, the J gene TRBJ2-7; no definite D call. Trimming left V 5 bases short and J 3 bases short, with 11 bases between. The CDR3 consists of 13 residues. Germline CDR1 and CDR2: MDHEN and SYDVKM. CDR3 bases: TGTGCCAGCAGTCCCCAAAACGGCTACGAGCAGTACTTC. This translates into CASSPQNGYEQYF.

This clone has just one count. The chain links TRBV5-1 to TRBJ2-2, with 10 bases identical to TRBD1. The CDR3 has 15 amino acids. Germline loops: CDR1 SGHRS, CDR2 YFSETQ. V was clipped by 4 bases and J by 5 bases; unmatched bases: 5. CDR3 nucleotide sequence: TGCGCCAGCAGCCCCGGGACAGGGGAAACCGGGGAGCTGTTTTTT. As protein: CASSPGTGETGELFF. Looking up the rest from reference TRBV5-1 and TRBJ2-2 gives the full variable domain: KAGVTQTPRYLIKTRGQQVTLSCSPISGHRSVSWYQQTPGQGLQFLFEYFSETQRNKGNFPGRFSGRQFSNSRSEMNVSTLELGDSALYLCASSPGTGETGELFFGEGSRLTVL.

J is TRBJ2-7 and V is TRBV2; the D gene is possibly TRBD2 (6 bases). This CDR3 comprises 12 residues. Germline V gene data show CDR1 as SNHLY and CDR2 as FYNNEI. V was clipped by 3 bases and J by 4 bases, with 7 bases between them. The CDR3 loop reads CASSDRGYEQYF. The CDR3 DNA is TGTGCCAGCAGTGATCGGGGGTACGAGCAGTACTTC.

The CDR3 sequence: CASSPLRGDPFF. As DNA, the CDR3 is TGCGCCAGCAGCCCGTTGCGGGGAGACCCGTTCTTC. This chain links TRBV5-1 with TRBJ2-1, with TRBD2 as a possible D gene (6 bases). Per germline, CDR1 SGHRS and CDR2 YFSETQ. V was cut by 4 bases and J by 15 bases, with 17 bases left in between. The CDR3 is 12 amino acids.

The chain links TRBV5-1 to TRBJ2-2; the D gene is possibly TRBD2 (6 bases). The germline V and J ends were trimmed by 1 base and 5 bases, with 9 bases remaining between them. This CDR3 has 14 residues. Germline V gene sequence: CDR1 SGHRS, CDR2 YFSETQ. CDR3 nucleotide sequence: TGCGCCAGCAGCTTGAGGAGGGTTACCGGGGAGCTGTTTTTT. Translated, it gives CASSLRRVTGELFF.

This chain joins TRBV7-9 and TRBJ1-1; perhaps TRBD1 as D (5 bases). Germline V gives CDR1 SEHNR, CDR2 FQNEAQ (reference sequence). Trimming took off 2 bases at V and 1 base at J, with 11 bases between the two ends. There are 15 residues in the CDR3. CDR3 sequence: CASSLRGNRNTEAFF. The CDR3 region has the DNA TGTGCCAGCAGCTTACGGGGGAACAGGAACACTGAAGCTTTCTTT.

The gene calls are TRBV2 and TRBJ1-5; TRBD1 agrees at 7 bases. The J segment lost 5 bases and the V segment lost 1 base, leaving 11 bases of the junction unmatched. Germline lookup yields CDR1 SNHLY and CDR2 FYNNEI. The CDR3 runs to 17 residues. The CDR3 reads CASSEEATGISDQPQHF. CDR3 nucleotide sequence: TGTGCCAGCAGTGAAGAGGCGACAGGGATATCCGATCAGCCCCAGCATTTT.

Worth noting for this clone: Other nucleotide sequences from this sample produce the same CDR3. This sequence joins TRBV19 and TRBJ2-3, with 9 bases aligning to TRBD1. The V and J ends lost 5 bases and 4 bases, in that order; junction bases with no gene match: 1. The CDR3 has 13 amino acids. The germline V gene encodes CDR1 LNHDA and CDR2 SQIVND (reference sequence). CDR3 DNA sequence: TGTGCCAGTAGTCGACAGGGGGCAGATACGCAGTATTTT. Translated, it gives CASSRQGADTQYF. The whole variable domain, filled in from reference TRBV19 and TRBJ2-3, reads DGGITQSPKYLFRKEGQNVTLSCEQNLNHDAMYWYRQDPGQGLRLIYYSQIVNDFQKGDIAEGYSVSREKKESFPLTVTSAQKNPTAFYLCASSRQGADTQYFGPGTRLTVL.

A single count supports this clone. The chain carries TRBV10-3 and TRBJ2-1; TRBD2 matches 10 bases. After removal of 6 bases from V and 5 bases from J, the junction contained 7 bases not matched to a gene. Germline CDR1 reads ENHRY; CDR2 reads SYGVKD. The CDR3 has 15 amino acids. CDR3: CAIRDPSGGHNEQFF. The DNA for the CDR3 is TGTGCCATCAGGGACCCTAGCGGGGGACACAATGAGCAGTTCTTC.

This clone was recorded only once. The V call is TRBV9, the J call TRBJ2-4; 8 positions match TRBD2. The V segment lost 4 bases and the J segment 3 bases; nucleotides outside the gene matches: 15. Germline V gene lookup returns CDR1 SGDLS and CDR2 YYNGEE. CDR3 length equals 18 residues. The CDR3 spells CASSPQGLAGFNKNIQYF. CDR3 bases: TGTGCCAGCAGCCCGCAGGGGCTAGCGGGTTTCAACAAAAACATTCAGTACTTC.

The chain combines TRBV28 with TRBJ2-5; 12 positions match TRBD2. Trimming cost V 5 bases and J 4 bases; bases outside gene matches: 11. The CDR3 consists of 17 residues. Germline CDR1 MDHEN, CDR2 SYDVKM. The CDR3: CASSTIRLAGALETQYF. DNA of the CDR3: TGTGCCAGCAGTACTATTCGACTAGCGGGAGCCCTAGAGACCCAGTACTTC.

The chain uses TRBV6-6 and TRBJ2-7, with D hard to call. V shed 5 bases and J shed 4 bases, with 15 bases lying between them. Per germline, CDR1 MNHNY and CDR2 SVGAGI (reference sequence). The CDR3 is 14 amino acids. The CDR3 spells CASSTSAITYEQYF. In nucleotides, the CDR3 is TGTGCCAGCAGTACGAGCGCCATTACGTACGAGCAGTACTTC.

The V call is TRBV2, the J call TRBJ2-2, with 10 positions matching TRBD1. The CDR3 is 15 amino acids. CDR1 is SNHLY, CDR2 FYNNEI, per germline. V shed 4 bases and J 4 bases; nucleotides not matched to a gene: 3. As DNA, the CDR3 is TGTGCCAGCAGTGGGGACAGGGGAACCACCGGGGAGCTGTTTTTT. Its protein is CASSGDRGTTGELFF.

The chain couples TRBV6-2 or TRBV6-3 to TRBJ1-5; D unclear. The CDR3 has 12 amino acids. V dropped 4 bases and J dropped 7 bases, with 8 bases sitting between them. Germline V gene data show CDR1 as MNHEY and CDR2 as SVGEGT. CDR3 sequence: CASSLRGQPQHF. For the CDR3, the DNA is TGTGCCAGCAGTTTAAGAGGGCAGCCCCAGCATTTT.

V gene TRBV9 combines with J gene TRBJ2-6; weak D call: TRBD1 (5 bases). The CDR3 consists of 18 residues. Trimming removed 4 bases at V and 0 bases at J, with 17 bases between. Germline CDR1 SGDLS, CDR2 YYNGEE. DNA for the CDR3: TGTGCCAGCAGCTCCCAGGGCCAGGGCTCCTCTGGGGCCAACGTCCTGACTTTC. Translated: CASSSQGQGSSGANVLTF.

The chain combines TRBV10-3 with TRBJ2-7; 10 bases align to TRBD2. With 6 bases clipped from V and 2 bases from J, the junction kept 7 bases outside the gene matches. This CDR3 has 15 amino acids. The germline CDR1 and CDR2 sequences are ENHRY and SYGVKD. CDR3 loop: CAISETSGPPYEQYF. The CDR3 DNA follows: TGTGCCATCAGCGAGACTAGCGGGCCACCCTACGAGCAGTACTTC.

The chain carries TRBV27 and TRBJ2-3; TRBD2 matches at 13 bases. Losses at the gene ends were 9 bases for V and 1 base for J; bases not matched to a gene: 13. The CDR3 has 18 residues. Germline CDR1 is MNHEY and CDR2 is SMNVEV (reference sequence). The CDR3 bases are TGTGCCAGGATTAGGACTAGCGGGGGTCCGGCGCGCACAGATACGCAGTATTTT. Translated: CARIRTSGGPARTDTQYF.

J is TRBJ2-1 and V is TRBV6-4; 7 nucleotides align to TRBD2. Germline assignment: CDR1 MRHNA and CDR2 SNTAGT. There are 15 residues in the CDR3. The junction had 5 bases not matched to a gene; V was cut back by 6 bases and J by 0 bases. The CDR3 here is CASRRGGSSYNEQFF. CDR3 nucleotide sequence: TGTGCCAGCAGACGGGGCGGGAGCTCCTACAATGAGCAGTTCTTC.

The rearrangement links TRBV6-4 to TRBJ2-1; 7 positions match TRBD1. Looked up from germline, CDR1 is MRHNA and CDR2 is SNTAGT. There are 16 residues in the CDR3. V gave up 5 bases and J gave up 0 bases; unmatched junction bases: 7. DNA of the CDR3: TGTGCCAGCAGTAACGACAGGGCAAGCTCCTACAATGAGCAGTTCTTC. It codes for CASSNDRASSYNEQFF.

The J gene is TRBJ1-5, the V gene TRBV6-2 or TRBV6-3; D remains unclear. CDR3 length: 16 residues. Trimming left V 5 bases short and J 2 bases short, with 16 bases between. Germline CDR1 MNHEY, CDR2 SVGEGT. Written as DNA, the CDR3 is TGTGCCAGCAGTAAACACCTGGCGGGAGGCAATCAGCCCCAGCATTTT. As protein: CASSKHLAGGNQPQHF.

CDR3 in DNA: TGTGCCAGCAGTTTATTCTTTGGGGAGCTGTTTTTT. Translation gives CASSLFFGELFF. The rearrangement joins TRBV28 to TRBJ2-2, with D hard to call. Germline CDR1 reads MDHEN; CDR2 reads SYDVKM. The V end was cut by 1 base, the J end by 8 bases, with 5 bases between. The CDR3 covers 12 residues.

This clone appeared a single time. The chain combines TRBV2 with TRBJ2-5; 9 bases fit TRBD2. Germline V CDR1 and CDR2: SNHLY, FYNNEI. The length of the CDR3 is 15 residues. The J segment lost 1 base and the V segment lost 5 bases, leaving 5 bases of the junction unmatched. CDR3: CASSFYSGSQETQYF. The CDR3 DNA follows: TGTGCCAGCAGTTTTTATAGCGGGAGCCAAGAGACCCAGTACTTC.

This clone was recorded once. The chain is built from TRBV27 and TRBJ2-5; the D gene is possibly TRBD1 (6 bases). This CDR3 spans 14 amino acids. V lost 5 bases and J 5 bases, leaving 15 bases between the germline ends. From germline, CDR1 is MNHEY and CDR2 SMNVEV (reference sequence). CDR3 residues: CASSETRGGETQYF. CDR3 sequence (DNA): TGTGCCAGCAGTGAGACCAGGGGCGGGGAGACCCAGTACTTC.

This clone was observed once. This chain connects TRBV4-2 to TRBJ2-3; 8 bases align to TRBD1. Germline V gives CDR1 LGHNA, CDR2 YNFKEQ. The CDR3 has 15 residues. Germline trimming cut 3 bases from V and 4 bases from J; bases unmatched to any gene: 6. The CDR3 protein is CASSQGQDPSDTQYF. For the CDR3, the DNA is TGTGCCAGCAGCCAGGGACAGGACCCCTCAGATACGCAGTATTTT.

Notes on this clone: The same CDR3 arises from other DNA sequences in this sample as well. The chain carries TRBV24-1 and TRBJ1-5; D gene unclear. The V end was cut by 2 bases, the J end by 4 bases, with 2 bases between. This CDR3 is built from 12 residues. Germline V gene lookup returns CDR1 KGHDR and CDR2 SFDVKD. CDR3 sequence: CATSDSNQPQHF. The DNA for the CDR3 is TGTGCCACCAGTGATTCTAATCAGCCCCAGCATTTT.